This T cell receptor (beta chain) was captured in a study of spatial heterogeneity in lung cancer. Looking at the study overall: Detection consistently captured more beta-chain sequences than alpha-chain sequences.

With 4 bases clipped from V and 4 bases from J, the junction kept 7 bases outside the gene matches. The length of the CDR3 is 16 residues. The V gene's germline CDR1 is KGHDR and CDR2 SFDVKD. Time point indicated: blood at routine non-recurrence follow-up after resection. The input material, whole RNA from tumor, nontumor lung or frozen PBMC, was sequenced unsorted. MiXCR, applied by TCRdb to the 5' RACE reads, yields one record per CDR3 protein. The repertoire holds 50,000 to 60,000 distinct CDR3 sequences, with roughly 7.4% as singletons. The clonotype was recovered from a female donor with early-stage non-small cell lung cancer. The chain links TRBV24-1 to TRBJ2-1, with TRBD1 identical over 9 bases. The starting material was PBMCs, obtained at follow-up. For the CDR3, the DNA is TGTGCCACCAGTGAGCCGGGGACAGGGAGTTACAATGAGCAGTTCTTC. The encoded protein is CATSEPGTGSYNEQFF.